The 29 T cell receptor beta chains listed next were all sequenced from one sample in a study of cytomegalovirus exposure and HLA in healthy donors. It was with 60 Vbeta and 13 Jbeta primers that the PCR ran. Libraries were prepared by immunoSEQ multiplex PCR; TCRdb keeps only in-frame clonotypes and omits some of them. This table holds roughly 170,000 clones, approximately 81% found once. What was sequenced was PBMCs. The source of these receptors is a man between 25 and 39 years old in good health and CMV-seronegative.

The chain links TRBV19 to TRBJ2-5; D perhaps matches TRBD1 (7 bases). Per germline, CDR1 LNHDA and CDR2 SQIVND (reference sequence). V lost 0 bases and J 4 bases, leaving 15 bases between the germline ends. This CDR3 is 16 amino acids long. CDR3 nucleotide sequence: TGTGCCAGTAGTATAGAGCGGCAGGGGGGACGAGAGACCCAGTACTTC. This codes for CASSIERQGGRETQYF. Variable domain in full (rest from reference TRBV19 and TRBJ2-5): DGGITQSPKYLFRKEGQNVTLSCEQNLNHDAMYWYRQDPGQGLRLIYYSQIVNDFQKGDIAEGYSVSREKKESFPLTVTSAQKNPTAFYLCASSIERQGGRETQYFGPGTRLLVL.

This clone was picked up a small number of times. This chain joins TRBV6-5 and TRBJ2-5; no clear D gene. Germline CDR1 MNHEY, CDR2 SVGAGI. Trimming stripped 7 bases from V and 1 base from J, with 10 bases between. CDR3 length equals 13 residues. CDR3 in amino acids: CASTNVGQETQYF. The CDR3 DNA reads TGTGCCAGCACCAACGTCGGCCAAGAGACCCAGTACTTC.

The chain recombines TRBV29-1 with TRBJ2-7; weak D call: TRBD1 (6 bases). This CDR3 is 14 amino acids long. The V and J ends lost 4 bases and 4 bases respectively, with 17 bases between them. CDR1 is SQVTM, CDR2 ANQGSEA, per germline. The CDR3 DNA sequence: TGCAGCGTTGTTATTGGGACATTGGGGTACGAGCAGTACTTC. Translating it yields CSVVIGTLGYEQYF.

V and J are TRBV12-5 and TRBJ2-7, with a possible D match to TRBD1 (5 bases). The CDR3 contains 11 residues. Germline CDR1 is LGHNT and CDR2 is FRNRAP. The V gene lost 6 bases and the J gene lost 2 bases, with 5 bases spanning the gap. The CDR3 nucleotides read TGTGCTAGTGGGACAGCCTACGAGCAGTACTTC. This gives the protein CASGTAYEQYF.

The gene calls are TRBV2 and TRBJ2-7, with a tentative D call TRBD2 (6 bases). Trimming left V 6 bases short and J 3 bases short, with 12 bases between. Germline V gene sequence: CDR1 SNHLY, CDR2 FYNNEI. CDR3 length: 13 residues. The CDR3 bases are TGTGCCAGCAGAGATTTAGCGGTCTACGAGCAGTACTTC. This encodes CASRDLAVYEQYF.

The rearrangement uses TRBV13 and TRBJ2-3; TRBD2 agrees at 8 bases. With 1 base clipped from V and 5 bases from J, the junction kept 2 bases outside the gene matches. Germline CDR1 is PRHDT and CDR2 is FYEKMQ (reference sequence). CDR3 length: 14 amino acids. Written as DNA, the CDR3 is TGTGCCAGCAGCTTAGCCGGGGGGGAAGATACGCAGTATTTT. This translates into CASSLAGGEDTQYF.

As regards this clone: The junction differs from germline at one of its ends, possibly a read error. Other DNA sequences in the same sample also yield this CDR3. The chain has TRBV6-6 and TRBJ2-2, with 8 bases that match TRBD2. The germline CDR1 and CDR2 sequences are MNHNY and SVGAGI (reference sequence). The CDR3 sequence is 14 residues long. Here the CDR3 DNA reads TGTGCCAGCAGGACTAGCGTGAACACCGGGGAGCTGTTCTTT. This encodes CASRTSVNTGELFF.

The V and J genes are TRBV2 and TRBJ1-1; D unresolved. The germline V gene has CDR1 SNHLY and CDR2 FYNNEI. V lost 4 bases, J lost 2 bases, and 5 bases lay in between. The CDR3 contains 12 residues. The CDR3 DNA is TGTGCCAGCAGTGTCGGTAACACTGAAGCTTTCTTT. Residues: CASSVGNTEAFF.

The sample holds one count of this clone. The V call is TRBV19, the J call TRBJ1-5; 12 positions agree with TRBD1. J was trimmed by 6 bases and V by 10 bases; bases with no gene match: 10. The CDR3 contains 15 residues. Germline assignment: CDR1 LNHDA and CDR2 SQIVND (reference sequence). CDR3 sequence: CATTPGQGASQPQHF. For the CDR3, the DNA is TGTGCCACCACACCGGGACAGGGGGCGAGTCAGCCCCAGCATTTT.

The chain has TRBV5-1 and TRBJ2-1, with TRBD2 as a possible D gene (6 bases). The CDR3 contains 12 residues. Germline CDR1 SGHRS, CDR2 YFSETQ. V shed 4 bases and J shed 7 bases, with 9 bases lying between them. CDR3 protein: CASSGGANEQFF. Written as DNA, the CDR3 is TGCGCCAGCAGCGGCGGGGCTAATGAGCAGTTCTTC.

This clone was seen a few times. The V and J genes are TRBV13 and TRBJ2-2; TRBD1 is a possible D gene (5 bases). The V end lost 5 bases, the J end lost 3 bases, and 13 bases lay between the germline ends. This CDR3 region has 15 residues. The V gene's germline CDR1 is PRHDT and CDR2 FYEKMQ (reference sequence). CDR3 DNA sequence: TGTGCCAGCAGCCCCGTGCTAGGGGACACCGGGGAGCTGTTTTTT. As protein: CASSPVLGDTGELFF.

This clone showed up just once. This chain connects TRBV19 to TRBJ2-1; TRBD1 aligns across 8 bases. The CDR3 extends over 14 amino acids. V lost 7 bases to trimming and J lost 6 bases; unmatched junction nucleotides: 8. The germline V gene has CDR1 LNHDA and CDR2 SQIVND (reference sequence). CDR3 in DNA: TGTGCCAGTACCGACAGGGGTACTTCCAATGAGCAGTTCTTC. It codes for CASTDRGTSNEQFF. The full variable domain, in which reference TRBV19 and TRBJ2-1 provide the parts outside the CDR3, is DGGITQSPKYLFRKEGQNVTLSCEQNLNHDAMYWYRQDPGQGLRLIYYSQIVNDFQKGDIAEGYSVSREKKESFPLTVTSAQKNPTAFYLCASTDRGTSNEQFFGPGTRLTVL.

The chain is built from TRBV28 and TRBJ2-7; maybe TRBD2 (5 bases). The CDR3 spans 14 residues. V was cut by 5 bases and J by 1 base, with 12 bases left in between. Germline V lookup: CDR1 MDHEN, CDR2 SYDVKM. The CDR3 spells CASSPPSGSYEQYF. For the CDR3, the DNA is TGTGCCAGCAGTCCACCGAGCGGTTCCTACGAGCAGTACTTC.

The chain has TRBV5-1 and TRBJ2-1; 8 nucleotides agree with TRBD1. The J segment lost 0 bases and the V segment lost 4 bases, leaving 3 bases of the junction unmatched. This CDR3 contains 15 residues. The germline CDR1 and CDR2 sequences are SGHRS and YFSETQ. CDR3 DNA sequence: TGCGCCAGCAGCATGGGACAGGACTCCTACAATGAGCAGTTCTTC. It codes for CASSMGQDSYNEQFF.

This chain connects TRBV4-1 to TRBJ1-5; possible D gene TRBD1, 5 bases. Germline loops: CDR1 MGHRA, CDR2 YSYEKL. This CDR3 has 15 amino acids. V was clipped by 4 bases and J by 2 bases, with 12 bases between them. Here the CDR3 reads CASSPLKGGNQPQHF. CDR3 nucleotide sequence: TGCGCCAGCAGCCCCCTCAAAGGGGGCAATCAGCCCCAGCATTTT.

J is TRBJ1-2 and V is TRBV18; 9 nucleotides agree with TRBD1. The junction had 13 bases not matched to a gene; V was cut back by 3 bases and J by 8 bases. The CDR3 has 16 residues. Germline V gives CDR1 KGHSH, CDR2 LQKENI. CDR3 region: CASSPGTGSLSGGYTF. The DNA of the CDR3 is TGTGCCAGCTCACCCGGGACAGGGTCCCTCTCGGGAGGCTACACCTTC.

Here the CDR3 DNA reads TGTGCCAGCAGCTTAGGACTAGCGGGGAACTACGAGCAGTACTTC. It yields the protein CASSLGLAGNYEQYF. The chain employs TRBV7-8 and TRBJ2-7; 11 positions agree with TRBD2. Germline V gene lookup returns CDR1 SGHVS and CDR2 FQNEAQ. This CDR3 has 15 amino acids. V trimming: 1 base; J trimming: 3 bases; junction bases outside the gene matches: 2. The full variable domain, in which reference TRBV7-8 and TRBJ2-7 provide the parts outside the CDR3, is GAGVSQSPRYKVAKRGQDVALRCDPISGHVSLFWYQQALGQGPEFLTYFQNEAQLDKSGLPSDRFFAERPEGSVSTLKIQRTQQEDSAVYLCASSLGLAGNYEQYFGPGTRLTVT.

The CDR3 here is CASSEQGSYEQYF. CDR3 in DNA: TGTGCCAGCAGTGAACAGGGGTCCTACGAGCAGTACTTC. The genes are TRBV6-1 and TRBJ2-7; perhaps TRBD1 as D (6 bases). The ends were cut back, 2 bases at V and 1 base at J, with 6 bases in the middle. This CDR3 has 13 residues. The germline CDR1 and CDR2 sequences are MNHNS and SASEGT.

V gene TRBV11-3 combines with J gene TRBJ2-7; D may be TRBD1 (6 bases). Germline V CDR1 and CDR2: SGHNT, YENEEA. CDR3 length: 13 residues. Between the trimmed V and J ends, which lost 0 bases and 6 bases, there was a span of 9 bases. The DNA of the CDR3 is TGTGCCAGCAGCTTAGAACAGGGATTCGAGCAGTACTTC. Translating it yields CASSLEQGFEQYF.

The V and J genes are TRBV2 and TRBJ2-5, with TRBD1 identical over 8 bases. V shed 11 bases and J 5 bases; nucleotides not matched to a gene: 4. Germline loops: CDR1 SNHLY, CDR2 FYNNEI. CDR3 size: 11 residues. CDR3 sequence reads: CASNRGETQYF. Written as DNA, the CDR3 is TGTGCCTCAAACAGGGGGGAGACCCAGTACTTC.

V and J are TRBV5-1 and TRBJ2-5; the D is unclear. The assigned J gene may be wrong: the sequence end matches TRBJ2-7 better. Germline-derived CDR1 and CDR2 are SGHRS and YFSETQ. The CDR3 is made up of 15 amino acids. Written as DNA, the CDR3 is TGCGCCAGCAGCTTGGCCGATGTTAACGTCTACGAGCAGTACTTC. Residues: CASSLADVNVYEQYF.

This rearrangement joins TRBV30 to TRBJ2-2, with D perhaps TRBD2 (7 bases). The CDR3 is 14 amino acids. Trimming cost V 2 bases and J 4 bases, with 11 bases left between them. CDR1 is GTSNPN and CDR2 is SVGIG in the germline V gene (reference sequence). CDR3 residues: CAWSWGGATGELFF. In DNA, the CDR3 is TGTGCCTGGAGTTGGGGGGGGGCCACCGGGGAGCTGTTTTTT.

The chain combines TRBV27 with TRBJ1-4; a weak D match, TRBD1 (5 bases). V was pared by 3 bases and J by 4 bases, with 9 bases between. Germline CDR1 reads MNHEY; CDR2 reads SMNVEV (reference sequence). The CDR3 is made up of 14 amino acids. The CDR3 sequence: CASSFGGSNEKLFF. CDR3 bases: TGTGCCAGCAGTTTTGGGGGGAGTAATGAAAAACTGTTTTTT.

The CDR3, as DNA: TGTGCCAGCTCACCGGTAGGGGCAGATACGCAGTATTTT. Residues: CASSPVGADTQYF. The gene calls are TRBV18 and TRBJ2-3; a weak D match, TRBD1 (5 bases). Between the trimmed V and J ends, which lost 3 bases and 4 bases, there was a span of 8 bases. CDR3 size: 13 residues. Germline V gives CDR1 KGHSH, CDR2 LQKENI.

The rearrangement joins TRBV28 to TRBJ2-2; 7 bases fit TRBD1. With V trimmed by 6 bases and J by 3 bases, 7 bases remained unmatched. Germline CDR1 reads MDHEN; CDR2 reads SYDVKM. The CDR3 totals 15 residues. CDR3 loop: CASSMDRRDTGELFF. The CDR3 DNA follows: TGTGCCAGCAGCATGGACAGGCGCGACACCGGGGAGCTGTTTTTT.

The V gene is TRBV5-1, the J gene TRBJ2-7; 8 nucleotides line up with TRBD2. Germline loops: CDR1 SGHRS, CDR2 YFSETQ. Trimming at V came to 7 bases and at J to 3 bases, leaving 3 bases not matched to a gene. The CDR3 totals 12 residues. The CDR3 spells CASREGNYEQYF. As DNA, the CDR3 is TGCGCCAGCCGGGAGGGAAACTACGAGCAGTACTTC.

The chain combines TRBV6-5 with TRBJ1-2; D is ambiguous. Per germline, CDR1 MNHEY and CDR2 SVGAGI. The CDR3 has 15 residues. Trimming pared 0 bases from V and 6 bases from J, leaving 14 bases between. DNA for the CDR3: TGTGCCAGCAGTTACTCTCTCCGAACAGCCAATGGCTACACCTTC. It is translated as CASSYSLRTANGYTF.

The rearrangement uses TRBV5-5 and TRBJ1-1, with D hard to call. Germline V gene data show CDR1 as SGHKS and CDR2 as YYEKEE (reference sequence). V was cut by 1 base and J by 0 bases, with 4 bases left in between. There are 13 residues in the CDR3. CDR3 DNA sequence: TGTGCCAGCAGCTTGACAGTGAACACTGAAGCTTTCTTT. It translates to CASSLTVNTEAFF.

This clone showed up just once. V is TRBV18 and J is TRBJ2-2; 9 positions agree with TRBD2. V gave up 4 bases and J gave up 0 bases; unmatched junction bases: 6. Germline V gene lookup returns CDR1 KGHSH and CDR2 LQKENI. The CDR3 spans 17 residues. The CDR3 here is CASSQNLAGANTGELFF. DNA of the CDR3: TGTGCCAGCTCACAAAACTTAGCGGGAGCGAACACCGGGGAGCTGTTTTTT.